This T cell receptor beta chain came from a study of cytomegalovirus exposure and HLA in healthy donors. Germline V CDR1 and CDR2: SGHRS, YFSETQ. The J segment lost 3 bases and the V segment lost 3 bases, leaving 18 bases of the junction unmatched. This CDR3 spans 19 amino acids. This PCR relied on a set of 60 Vbeta primers and 13 Jbeta primers. Assay used: immunoSEQ multiplex PCR; TCRdb lists only in-frame clones, some missing. This table holds approximately 130,000 clones, around four fifths found once. A word on this clone: The identical CDR3 is also encoded by other nucleotide sequences in the sample.

This TCR came from a boy aged 2 to 10 in good health and CMV-seronegative. Sequenced input: PBMCs. The chain joins TRBV5-1 to TRBJ2-3; 8 bases line up with TRBD2. In nucleotides, the CDR3 is TGCGCCAGCAGCTACCGAACACCCTTCTCGGGGGGGGGAACAGATACGCAGTATTTT. This encodes CASSYRTPFSGGGTDTQYF.